The clone carrying this T cell receptor (beta chain) was counted between two and nine times. The data derive from a study of radiotherapy plus CTLA-4 blockade in lung cancer. TCRdb's copy holds only in-frame clones and misses some; the assay was immunoSEQ multiplex PCR. The data show about 97,000 clones, approximately 75% seen once. The clonotype comes from a human donor with non-small cell lung cancer who had a partial response to radiotherapy plus ipilimumab. Some clones in this sample may be carry-over from other donors' samples. The sample was peripheral blood, taken from a patient treated with radiotherapy plus ipilimumab.

For the CDR3, the DNA is TGCAGCGCGGGACAGGAGATAAACATTCAGTACTTC. Its translation: CSAGQEINIQYF. The genes are TRBV29-1 and TRBJ2-4; the match to TRBD1 covers 8 bases. Germline CDR1 reads SQVTM; CDR2 reads ANQGSEA. V shed 7 bases and J 6 bases; nucleotides not matched to a gene: 5. The length of the CDR3 is 12 residues. Using reference TRBV29-1 and TRBJ2-4 for the parts outside the CDR3, the full variable domain is SAVISQKPSRDICQRGTSLTIQCQVDSQVTMMFWYRQQPGQSLTLIATANQGSEATYESGFVIDKFPISRPNLTFSTLTVSNMSPEDSSIYLCSAGQEINIQYFGAGTRLSVL.